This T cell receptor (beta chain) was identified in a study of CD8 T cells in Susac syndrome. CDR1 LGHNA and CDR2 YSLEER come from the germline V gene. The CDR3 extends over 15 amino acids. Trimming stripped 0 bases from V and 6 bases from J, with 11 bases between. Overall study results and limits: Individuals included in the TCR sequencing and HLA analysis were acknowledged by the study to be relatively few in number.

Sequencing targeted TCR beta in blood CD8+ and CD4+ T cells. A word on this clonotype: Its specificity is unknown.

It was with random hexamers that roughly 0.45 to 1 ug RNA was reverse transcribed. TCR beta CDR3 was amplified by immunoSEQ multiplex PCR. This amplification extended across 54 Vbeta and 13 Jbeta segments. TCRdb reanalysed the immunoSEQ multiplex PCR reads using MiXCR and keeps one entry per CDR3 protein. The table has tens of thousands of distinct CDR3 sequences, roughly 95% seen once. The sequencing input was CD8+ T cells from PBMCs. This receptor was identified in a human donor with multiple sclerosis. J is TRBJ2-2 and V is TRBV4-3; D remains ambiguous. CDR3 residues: CASSQDEPVAGELFF. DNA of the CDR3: TGCGCCAGCAGCCAAGATGAGCCGGTGGCCGGGGAGCTGTTTTTT.